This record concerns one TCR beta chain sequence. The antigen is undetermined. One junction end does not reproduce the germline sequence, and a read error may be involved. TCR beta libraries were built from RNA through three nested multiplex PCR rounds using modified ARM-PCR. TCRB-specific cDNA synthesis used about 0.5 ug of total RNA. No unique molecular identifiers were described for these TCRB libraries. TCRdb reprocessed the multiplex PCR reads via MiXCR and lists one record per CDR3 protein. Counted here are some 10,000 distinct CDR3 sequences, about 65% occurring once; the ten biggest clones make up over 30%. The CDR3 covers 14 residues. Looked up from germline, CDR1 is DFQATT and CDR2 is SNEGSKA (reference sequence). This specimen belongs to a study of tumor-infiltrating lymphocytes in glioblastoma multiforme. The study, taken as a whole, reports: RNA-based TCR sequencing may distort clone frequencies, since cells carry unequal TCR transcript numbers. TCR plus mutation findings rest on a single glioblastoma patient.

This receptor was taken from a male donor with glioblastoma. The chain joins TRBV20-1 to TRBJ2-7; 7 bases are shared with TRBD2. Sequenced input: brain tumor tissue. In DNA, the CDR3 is TGCAATGCTAGAAGCCTAGCGGATAAGTGGGTGCAGTACTTC. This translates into CNARSLADKWVQYF.